Reported below is one TCR beta chain. Combining a sample-barcoded 5' primer with a J-beta primer mix, a second PCR ran for roughly 7 to 12 cycles. TCRdb passed the 5' RACE reads through MiXCR, listing each CDR3 protein once. Of 1,500,000 or so distinct CDR3 sequences listed, roughly 43% are singletons. The source of the sample is a study of blood T cells in healthy people across ages. V shed 1 base and J shed 3 bases, with 12 bases lying between them. CDR1 is DFQATT and CDR2 is SNEGSKA in the germline V gene (reference sequence). The CDR3 totals 15 residues. The clonotype originates from a woman younger than 35 in good health. The sample taken for sequencing was blood. The chain couples TRBV20-1 to TRBJ2-2; D is perhaps TRBD2 (6 bases). This CDR3 is CSARAGGPDTGELFF. CDR3 DNA sequence: TGCAGTGCTAGAGCCGGGGGTCCCGACACCGGGGAGCTGTTTTTT.